Each of the 8 T cell receptor beta chains below was sequenced from the same sample in a study of monozygotic twins with inflammatory bowel disease. From its re-call of the 5' RACE reads, TCRdb lists each CDR3 protein once, without DNA. The sample totals 440,000 or so distinct CDR3 sequences. The sample consisted of blood. These receptors were obtained from a human donor with ulcerative colitis or Crohn's disease, or a healthy co-twin of an affected twin (not recorded which).

The rearrangement uses TRBV4-3 and TRBJ2-7; TCRdb indicates TRBD2, and absent DNA this call remains unverified. This CDR3 has 14 residues. Germline values: CDR1 LGHNA, CDR2 YSLEER. The CDR3 sequence: CASSHGPDSYEQYF.

The CDR3 is CASSLAGGRTYEQYF. The J gene is TRBJ2-7, the V gene TRBV5-1; with no DNA, the TCRdb D assignment of TRBD1 cannot be verified. The CDR3 sequence is 15 residues long. Germline lookup yields CDR1 SGHRS and CDR2 YFSETQ. Variable domain in full (rest from reference TRBV5-1 and TRBJ2-7): KAGVTQTPRYLIKTRGQQVTLSCSPISGHRSVSWYQQTPGQGLQFLFEYFSETQRNKGNFPGRFSGRQFSNSRSEMNVSTLELGDSALYLCASSLAGGRTYEQYFGPGTRLTVT.

This sequence joins TRBV3-1 and TRBJ1-3; TCRdb calls TRBD1, which cannot be checked without DNA. The germline V gene encodes CDR1 LGHDT and CDR2 YNNKEL (reference sequence). This CDR3 has 16 amino acids. CDR3 sequence: CASSQGWTIPGNTIYF.

This chain uses TRBV15 with TRBJ2-4; the D call from TCRdb, TRBD2, cannot be confirmed without DNA. Germline-derived CDR1 and CDR2 are LNHNV and YYDKDF (reference sequence). The CDR3 contains 16 residues. This CDR3 reads CATSHLGLAGSNIQYF.

CDR3 in amino acids: CASSGTGDYGYTF. V gene TRBV6-1 combines with J gene TRBJ1-2; absent DNA, TCRdb's TRBD1 call cannot be checked. Germline values: CDR1 MNHNS, CDR2 SASEGT. The CDR3 has 13 amino acids.

The rearrangement links TRBV20-1 to TRBJ2-1; TCRdb picks TRBD2, but there is no DNA to check that call. From germline, CDR1 is DFQATT and CDR2 SNEGSKA (reference sequence). The CDR3 runs to 15 residues. This CDR3 is CSAVSLAGTYNEQFF.

CDR3 residues: CASSPMGFTEAFF. The V gene is TRBV5-1, the J gene TRBJ1-1. The germline gives CDR1 SGHRS, CDR2 YFSETQ. CDR3 length: 13 residues. Complete variable domain (other parts from reference TRBV5-1 and TRBJ1-1): KAGVTQTPRYLIKTRGQQVTLSCSPISGHRSVSWYQQTPGQGLQFLFEYFSETQRNKGNFPGRFSGRQFSNSRSEMNVSTLELGDSALYLCASSPMGFTEAFFGQGTRLTVV.

CDR3: CASSPSGGTYEQYF. J is TRBJ2-7 and V is TRBV7-9; TCRdb's D gene call, TRBD2, goes unchecked for lack of DNA. Germline-derived CDR1 and CDR2 are SEHNR and FQNEAQ (reference sequence). This CDR3 has 14 amino acids.